This T cell receptor (beta chain) was recorded in a study of post-analysis software for immune sequencing data. Study summary: Patients had relapsing-remitting, secondary progressive or progressive-relapsing multiple sclerosis; some lacked subtype. Study-level findings and limits: TRBV segments more frequent in patients than in controls numbered a few and included TRBV5-6, TRBV5-1 and TRBV20-1. Samples from a shared batch, those prepared together, strongly co-clustered by F measure.

A word on this clonotype: The antigen remains unidentified.

V lost 5 bases and J lost 5; bases outside the gene matches: 13. The CDR3 contains 16 residues. Germline lookup yields CDR1 SGHRS and CDR2 YFSETQ. Prepared libraries of TCR beta cDNA carried unique molecular identifiers. Yield was roughly 0.5 million cDNA molecules from roughly 1 to 10 million T cells. TCRdb re-derived calls from the PCR reads in MiXCR, one entry per CDR3 protein. The sample shows about half a million distinct CDR3 sequences, under 55% of them seen only once. V gene TRBV5-1 combines with J gene TRBJ2-7; 10 bases agree with TRBD1. The TCR sequence derives from a girl aged 5-17 years with multiple sclerosis. Sequenced material: blood. The CDR3 DNA sequence: TGCGCCAGCAGTCTTTCCGGGACAGGGGACCGCCACGAGCAGTACTTC. Its protein is CASSLSGTGDRHEQYF.